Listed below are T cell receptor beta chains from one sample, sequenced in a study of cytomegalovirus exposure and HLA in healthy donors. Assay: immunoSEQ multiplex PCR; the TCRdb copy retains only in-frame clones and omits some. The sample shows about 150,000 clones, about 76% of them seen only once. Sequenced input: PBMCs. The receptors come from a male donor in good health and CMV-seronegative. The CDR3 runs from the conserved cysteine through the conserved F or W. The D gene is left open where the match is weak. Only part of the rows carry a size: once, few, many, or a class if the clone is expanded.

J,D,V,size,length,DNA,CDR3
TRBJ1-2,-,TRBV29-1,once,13,TGCAGCGCGGAGCGGCGGAAAGGGTATGGCTACACCTTC,CSAERRKGYGYTF
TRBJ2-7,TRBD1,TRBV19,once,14,TGTGCCAGTAGTACGGACAGGGTAGAGGACGAGCAGTACTTC,CASSTDRVEDEQYF
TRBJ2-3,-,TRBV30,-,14,TGTGCCTGGACGGGAGTCGGGAGCACAGATACGCAGTATTTT,CAWTGVGSTDTQYF
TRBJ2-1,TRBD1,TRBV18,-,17,TGTGCCAGCTCACGTGGGACAGCTTCCCTCTCCTACAATGAGCAGTTCTTC,CASSRGTASLSYNEQFF
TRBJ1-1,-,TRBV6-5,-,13,TGTGCCAGCAGCCCAACAGCTTTGACTGAAGCTTTCTTT,CASSPTALTEAFF
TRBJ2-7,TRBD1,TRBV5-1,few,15,TGCGCCAGCAGCCCGGACAGGAATCCATCCTACGAGCAGTACTTC,CASSPDRNPSYEQYF
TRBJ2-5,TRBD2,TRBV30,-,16,TGTGCCTGGAGTGTCGGTCTAGCGGGAGTAGTAGAGACCCAGTACTTC,CAWSVGLAGVVETQYF
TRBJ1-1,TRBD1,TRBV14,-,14,TGTGCCAGCAGCCAAGATAGGGACAGGGCCGCGATCCACTTT,CASSQDRDRAAIHF
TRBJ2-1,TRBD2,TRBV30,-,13,TGTGCCTGGAGCCGCGGGAGCGTCAATGAGCAGTTCTTC,CAWSRGSVNEQFF
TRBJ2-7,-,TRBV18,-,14,TGTGCCAGCTCACCCGGCCCAGGAAGCTACGAGCAGTACTTC,CASSPGPGSYEQYF
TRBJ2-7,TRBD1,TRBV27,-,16,TGTGCCAGCAGTTTAAGGGCCGGACAGGGGAACTACGAGCAGTACTTC,CASSLRAGQGNYEQYF
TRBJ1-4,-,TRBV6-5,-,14,TGTGCCAGCAGACACGGACAGACTAATGAAAAACTGTTTTTT,CASRHGQTNEKLFF
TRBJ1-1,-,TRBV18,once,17,TGTGCCAGCTCACCACAGGCCTTGAGGGCAATGAACACTGAAGCTTTCTTT,CASSPQALRAMNTEAFF